Listed below are T cell receptor beta chains from one sample, sequenced in a study of cytomegalovirus exposure and HLA in healthy donors. Generated by immunoSEQ multiplex PCR, the TCRdb table keeps only in-frame clones and is missing some. The sample yields 130,000 or so clones, about 76% seen once. The sequencing sample was made of PBMCs. The receptor set was obtained from a man aged 40-49 years in good health and CMV-seropositive. The CDR3 runs from the conserved cysteine through the conserved F or W. Fields, in order: V gene, CDR3 length, J gene, CDR3 protein.

TRBV10-3	13	TRBJ2-7	CATQTAAYVEQYF
TRBV10-3	16	TRBJ1-1	CAITSGAPGMNTEAFF
TRBV5-1	17	TRBJ2-6	CASSPGTVFSGANVLTF
TRBV5-1	17	TRBJ2-1	CASSQDRANNLLNEQFF
TRBV30	18	TRBJ2-2	CAWNLGGTSGRVTGELFF
TRBV2	15	TRBJ1-5	CASNIGGFGNQPQHF
TRBV27	14	TRBJ1-5	CASSLQGIGQPQHF
TRBV7-9	16	TRBJ2-5	CASSLGGGVGQETQYF
TRBV15	18	TRBJ1-5	CATSRDLEGAYSNQPQHF
TRBV19	14	TRBJ2-7	CASSIDPYSVEQYF
TRBV5-5	15	TRBJ2-7	CASSSNRAVSYEQYF
TRBV27	15	TRBJ2-3	CASSLSGRGADTQYF
TRBV5-1	15	TRBJ1-1	CASSSGQGSNTEAFF
TRBV19	15	TRBJ1-5	CASSILVTANQPQHF
TRBV20-1	11	TRBJ2-7	CSANRDDEQYF
TRBV13	14	TRBJ1-1	CASSLAPQGSEAFF
TRBV6-1	15	TRBJ2-7	CASNSRGQGVDEQYF
TRBV28	15	TRBJ1-2	CASSQTGQFLGGYTF
TRBV7-6	14	TRBJ2-2	CASSLDGDDGELFF
TRBV6-1	15	TRBJ2-7	CASFRAGALPNEQYF
TRBV9	15	TRBJ2-2	CASSVVQGGAGELFF
TRBV27	14	TRBJ2-7	CASSRVAGDCEQYF
TRBV18	15	TRBJ2-2	CASSPTTGGGGELFF
TRBV6-6	13	TRBJ2-3	CASMQRNTDTQYF
TRBV15	15	TRBJ2-7	CATSLALAESYEQYF
TRBV7-2	15	TRBJ2-5	CASSLDGTLRETQYF
TRBV2	13	TRBJ1-1	CASLSGGSTEAFF
TRBV28	14	TRBJ2-1	CASTEGGLYNEQFF
TRBV6-4	15	TRBJ1-1	CASSDGPQGQAEAFF
TRBV5-4	15	TRBJ2-3	CASKYSGETTDTQYF
TRBV18	18	TRBJ2-7	CASSPLPGTSGGAYEQYF
TRBV28	14	TRBJ1-1	CASSSTGSNTEAFF
TRBV7-9	14	TRBJ1-4	CASSLDSFNEKLFF
TRBV2	15	TRBJ2-2	CASSESGANTGELFF
TRBV12-5	14	TRBJ2-5	CASGMTAGGETQYF
TRBV18	17	TRBJ1-3	CASSPQNNRETGNTIYF
TRBV7-8	14	TRBJ2-7	CASSFGTGTYEQYF
TRBV7-7	15	TRBJ2-1	CASTPISVAPGEQFF
TRBV9	15	TRBJ2-5	CASSFSGGAEETQYF
TRBV7-9	13	TRBJ2-1	CASSAVGGVMQFF
TRBV5-1	16	TRBJ1-2	CASSTTGADSNRGYTF
TRBV4-1	12	TRBJ2-1	CASSRSYNEQFF
TRBV7-8	15	TRBJ1-5	CASSLSGGGNQPQHF
TRBV6-1	15	TRBJ2-7	CASSEAQGTTYEQYF
TRBV27	13	TRBJ2-5	CASSRGALETQYF
TRBV29-1	12	TRBJ1-5	CSVYAVGQPQHF
TRBV27	15	TRBJ2-7	CASSLLAGAPGEQYF
TRBV27	16	TRBJ1-3	CASSLGVRGTGNTIYF
TRBV28	14	TRBJ1-2	CASSFRQGVYGYTF
TRBV2	16	TRBJ1-5	CASSERQGAFNQPQHF
TRBV5-4	13	TRBJ1-2	CASSLQGPYGYTF
TRBV2	12	TRBJ1-1	CASSEAHRRAFF
TRBV6-5	14	TRBJ1-6	CASSYGTDNSPLHF
TRBV15	16	TRBJ1-2	CATSVSGTGGVCGYTF